This T cell receptor (beta chain) was sequenced in a study of cytomegalovirus exposure and HLA in healthy donors (TCRdb year 2017). Regarding the study in general: An earlier analysis of approximately 640 of the donors reported roughly 300 Gb of sequence data and roughly 110 million unique TCR beta sequences from about 179 million T cells. An early release that covered some 640 HLA-typed donors contained about 300 gigabases of sequencing data and approximately 85 million unique TCR sequences. To predict cytomegalovirus infection status, the study combined high-throughput TCR immunosequencing, statistical association of individual TCRs with disease status, and machine learning. An earlier analysis of fewer than 750 of the donors used high-throughput TCR beta sequencing to judge whether each TCR beta V gene segment behaved as functional or pseudogenic. Every discovery cohort repertoire had been produced on one sequencing platform. The study used immunosequencing to profile the T cell repertoires of about 670 subjects and linked those repertoires to cytomegalovirus serostatus. The study aimed to test whether signatures of past pathogen exposure could be identified by cataloging public T cell receptors. Because of strong linkage in the cohort, roughly five DR-DQ haplotypes were treated as single units for association and clustering. In the later analysis, no new phenotypic data were used to find candidate immune exposures; instead, reliance was placed on TCR beta sequences and their occurrence across donors. Donor age, sex, ethnicity and CMV serostatus were compiled alongside the repertoire data. A separate validation cohort of about 110 different subjects was used in addition to the 666-subject first cohort. A later genetic analysis took genome-wide SNP genotypes for about 55% of the 666 donors and used that subset as a discovery cohort. Both class I and class II loci were covered by HLA typing, at four-digit resolution. The genetic ancestry cluster associated with self-reported Caucasian donors included about 81% of the roughly 410 genotyped donors. The number of donors typed differed by locus, with about 629-630 for A, B, C, DRB1 and DQB1, roughly 520 for DQA1, 600 to 610 for DPA1, and under 490 for DPB1. A later analysis re-analyzed previously published TCR beta repertoires from about 600 donors and added high-resolution HLA genotyping to study TCR occurrence patterns. On average, roughly 250,000 unique TCR beta nucleotide sequences were sequenced per donor among roughly 430 genotyped donors of the cohort, with roughly 18% of those sequences being non-productive.

Library preparation employed the immunoSEQ multiplex PCR assay. For the multiplex PCR, a mixture combining 60 forward primers for TCR Vbeta segments and 13 reverse primers for TCR Jbeta segments was used. The CDR3 region of rearranged TCR beta genes was amplified from genomic DNA with a multiplex PCR assay. The amplified TCR beta libraries were sequenced on the Illumina HiSeq System as 87-base-pair reads. In the original analysis: A later analysis counted approximately 74 million unique TCR beta chains across the 550 to 700 repertoires, and around 12 million of these chains were shared by at least two donors. To remove PCR and sequencing errors, raw reads were error-corrected and collapsed into unique sequences using a nearest-neighbor algorithm that merged closely related sequences. To assign V, D and J gene segments, CDR3 sequences were aligned to IMGT reference sequences. For a sequence to be retained, a match of at least six nucleotides was required to both a V gene segment and a J gene segment. Rearrangements were called productive when the CDR3 lacked stop codons and stayed in frame with V and J; all others were non-productive. CDR3 was defined according to IMGT convention as the region running from the second conserved V-encoded cysteine to the conserved J-encoded phenylalanine. In an earlier analysis of more than 550 of the donors, sequences lacking an unambiguous match to a single V gene segment were excluded. An earlier analysis of fewer than 750 of the donors called V segments functional above 56.7% productive rearrangements and segregating when the between-donor standard deviation exceeded 5%. A statistical classification framework was developed to diagnose cytomegalovirus status using the catalog of TCR beta chain sequences. A later analysis assigned V and J genes by comparing TCR nucleotide sequences with IMGT/GENE-DB human TR gene sequences. A later analysis assigned CDR3 sequences and most-parsimonious VDJ recombination scenarios with the TCRdist pipeline. A later analysis defined each TCR beta chain by its CDR3 amino acid sequence plus V-gene family, and excluded reads lacking a unique V-gene family. A later analysis removed over 500 highly shared, low-generation-probability nucleotide sequences to deal with suspected cross-contamination and a sequencing artifact. In a later analysis, a clonal expansion index was calculated for each public chain from normalized within-repertoire ranks of inferred template counts. In a later analysis, generation probabilities were computed with a VDJ recombination model fitted to out-of-frame rearrangements, and the resulting probabilities were checked against IGoR. A later analysis scored TCR-TCR, TCR-HLA and TCR-CMV co-occurrence with hypergeometric tests, applying a repertoire-size bias correction to TCR pairs. False discovery rates were estimated in a later analysis by permuting HLA or CMV assignments 20 times. In a later analysis, co-occurring TCRs were grouped with DBSCAN, and TCRdist sequence similarity was added when clustering was performed within HLA-allele-positive subsets. For co-occurrence clustering, repertoires with fewer than 30,000 or more than 120,000 public chains were excluded, along with roughly 5 repertoires with anomalous nucleotide sharing. TCRdb mirrors the immuneACCESS table, restricted to in-frame sequences. Some clones are absent from its copies; in checked studies, under half trace to an unresolved V gene, and the reason for the others is unknown. The V and J calls and clone size were taken over from that table, and D and trimming were inferred from the DNA. Recorded for this sample are around 100,000 clones; over 65% of them occurred a single time. The ten largest account for 4% to 4.5% of the sample.

Reading the germline V gene (reference sequence) gives CDR1 SGHNT and CDR2 YYREEE. From the cysteine up to the phenylalanine, the CDR3 has a length of 16 residues. CDR3 DNA only is kept here, 48 bases in frame from base 1. V is trimmed back by 1 base and J by 0 bases, and the junction contains 5 bases that no gene match accounts for. What the study reported, not specific to this receptor: In vitro tests confirmed that a few of the cytomegalovirus-associated TCR beta chains recognize cytomegalovirus antigens. The classifier was reported to diagnose cytomegalovirus status with high specificity and sensitivity in both the original cohort and the validation cohort. In the study, roughly 160 TCR beta chains were listed as associated with cytomegalovirus. In a later analysis, TCR association rates were found to vary across HLA loci, with the most associated TCRs seen for DRB1 alleles and the fewest for HLA-C alleles. Because counts were too low, about 15 rarely observed V segments, including chromosome 9 orphons, were left out of the earlier analysis of over 550 of the donors. Assigning TCR associations to individual alleles was difficult when HLA alleles, especially DR and DQ, strongly co-occurred. An association between a missense DCLRE1C variant and V-gene and J-gene trimming of TCR beta chains was found in a later genetic analysis and replicated in an independent cohort. The presence/absence analyses assumed that sequencing depth was roughly uniform across donors, and that assumption may not be true. A further reported finding was that TCR beta sequences accurately predicted the HLA-A and HLA-B alleles for most subjects in the first cohort. Because HLA typing was missing for some donors at each locus, association tests included only the typed subset. Linkage disequilibrium might explain the correlated functional status among segregating V segments, but an unknown experimental factor could not be excluded. The authors suggested that the approach could potentially be generalized to other disease states and immunological phenotypes. Compared with the roughly 670-donor mean, donors in an Asian-associated ancestry cluster had fewer N-insertions in productive TCRs, according to a later genetic analysis. In a later analysis, HLA-associated TCR beta chains were found to be more clonally expanded and to have lower generation probabilities than equally common non-associated chains. This cohort had only TCR beta chains sequenced, and the lack of alpha or paired-chain data limited which features could be detected. The 87-base-pair reads could not distinguish some IMGT-functional V segments, including TRBV6-2 and TRBV6-3, so those segments were excluded. Several of the top co-occurrence clusters appeared to be linked to parvovirus B19, influenza, CMV and Epstein-Barr virus, according to a later analysis. A later analysis found that most CMV-associated TCR beta chains appeared HLA-restricted, with HLA associations seemingly driven largely by CMV exposure. The only immune exposure information available for the cohort was CMV serostatus. Broadly in line with IMGT annotations, most TCR beta V segments showed up in productive rearrangements about 87% or about 30% of the time in an earlier analysis of approximately 640 of the donors. A later analysis associated 17,000 or so TCR beta sequences with specific HLA alleles at a false discovery rate of 0.05. Most TCR sequences were observed very rarely across donors, whereas some public TCRs were present in many individuals. A cluster of highly shared sequence variants was judged likely to represent a technical artifact of the sequencing pipeline.

To note about this clone: Its binding antigen is unknown. Within one base of it there is no much larger clone, and no base qualities were kept.

The cohort was made up of 650 to 700 healthy bone marrow donors. At the time of sampling, all cohort members were nominally healthy, though unrecorded immune exposures were likely present. The donor tested CMV seropositive and was one of the 289 seropositive cohort members. A peripheral blood sample was collected from each donor, and TCR beta sequencing was performed on peripheral blood mononuclear cells. The Qiagen DNeasy Blood Extraction Kit was used to extract genomic DNA from the blood cell samples. Sequencing was performed on PBMCs. This sequence originates from a woman aged 35 to 49 in good health and CMV-seropositive. Here the chain combines TRBV5-4 and TRBJ1-1, with 8 bases aligning to TRBD1. The CDR3 in this case is CASSLFTGGLNTEAFF. The sequenced DNA: TGTGCCAGCAGCTTGTTCACAGGGGGGTTGAACACTGAAGCTTTCTTT. With all but the CDR3 taken from the reference TRBV5-4 and TRBJ1-1 genes, the full variable domain is: ETGVTQSPTHLIKTRGQQVTLRCSSQSGHNTVSWYQQALGQGPQFIFQYYREEENGRGNFPPRFSGLQFPNYSSELNVNALELDDSALYLCASSLFTGGLNTEAFFGQGTRLTVV.